This TCR beta chain was sequenced for a study of CD8+CD57+ T cells in acquired aplastic anemia. Overall study context: On average, sorted CD4+ and CD8+ cells gave 3.2 ug of DNA.

According to the study, genomic DNA was the template for TCR beta VDJ and CDR3 profiling. TCRdb reanalysed the reads using MiXCR and keeps one entry per CDR3 protein. The profile shows approximately 380,000 distinct CDR3 sequences, approximately 70% of them singletons. Findings and limits, study-wide: A set of more than 25 CD8+ CDR3 sequences was shared between patients and controls, and these sequences appeared highly expressed in patients.

For this clonotype: The antigen remains undetermined. The junction differs from germline at one of its ends, possibly a read error.

The clonotype was recovered from a human donor in good health, serving as a control. The sample consisted of sorted CD4+, CD8+, or CD8+CD57+ T cells (not recorded which) from PBMCs.

Here the CDR3 reads CASSQAPTQWHGYTF. CDR3 bases: TGCGCCAGCAGCCAAGCACCGACGCAGTGGCACGGCTACACCTTC. This chain uses TRBV7-8 with TRBJ1-2; D is unresolved. This CDR3 is built from 15 residues. Germline V CDR1 and CDR2: SGHVS, FQNEAQ.